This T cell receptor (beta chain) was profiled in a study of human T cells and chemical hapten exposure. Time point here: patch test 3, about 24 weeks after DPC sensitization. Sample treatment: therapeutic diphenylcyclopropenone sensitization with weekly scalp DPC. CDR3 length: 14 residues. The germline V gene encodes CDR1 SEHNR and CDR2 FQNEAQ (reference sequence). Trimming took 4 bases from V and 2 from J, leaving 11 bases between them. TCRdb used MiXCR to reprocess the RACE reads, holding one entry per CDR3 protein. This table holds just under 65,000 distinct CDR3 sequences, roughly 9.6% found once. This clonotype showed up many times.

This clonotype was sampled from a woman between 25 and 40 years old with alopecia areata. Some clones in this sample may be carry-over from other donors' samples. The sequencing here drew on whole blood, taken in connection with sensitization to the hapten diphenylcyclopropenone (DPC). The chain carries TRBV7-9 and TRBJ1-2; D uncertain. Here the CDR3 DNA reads TGTGCCAGCAGCTCCCCGGCGGACAACTATGGCTACACCTTC. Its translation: CASSSPADNYGYTF.